The 14 T cell receptor beta chains given below trace back to one sample, sequenced in a study of CD8+ T cells in alopecia areata. Extracted RNA was reverse transcribed, and the resulting cDNA served as sequencing template. Assay used: immunoSEQ multiplex PCR; TCRdb lists only in-frame clones, some missing. The sample was found to contain approximately 280,000 clones, and every one recurs. Separation of pooled cutaneous lymph node cells was by sorting with CD4, CD8alpha, NKG2D, NKG2ACE and other markers. The sequencing input was CD4+ T cells sorted from a lymph node. The source is a C3H/HeJ mouse with alopecia areata. This mouse strain has H2-k as its MHC haplotype.

The sample holds a few counts of this clone. Each gene name is a mouse one. The covered CDR3 bases are TGTGCCAGCGGTCCCGACAGGAAAGAC. It yields the protein CASGPDRKD. The whole CDR3 is CASGPDRKDTQYF. The rearrangement links TRBV13-2 to TRBJ2-5, with D tentatively TRBD1 (6 bases). The read finishes 4 residues shy of the CDR3 end, and the germline J gene is used to complete it. CDR1 is NNHNN, CDR2 SYGAGS, per germline (reference sequence). The CDR3 is 13 amino acids.

This clone was seen a handful of times. Mouse gene names and germline throughout. CDR3 sequence reads: CASSDGGAGEVFF. CDR3 bases read: TGTGCCAGCAGTGATGGGGGGGCGGGA. The chain uses TRBV13-3 and TRBJ1-1, with a weak D call TRBD1 (6 bases). The CDR3 end falls 4 residues outside the read, so it is completed with the germline J gene. The CDR3 runs to 13 residues. The germline V gene encodes CDR1 NNHDY and CDR2 SYVADS.

Comments on this clone: The listed genes are named as in mouse. The read ends 4 residues before the CDR3 terminus; that terminus is restored from the germline J gene. This rearrangement joins TRBV1 to TRBJ1-2; D is unclear. Germline CDR1 reads NSQYPW; CDR2 reads LRSPGD (reference sequence). This CDR3 contains 14 residues. V was pared by 0 bases and J by 4 bases, with 9 bases between. The CDR3 protein is CTCSADMGSSDYTF. The sequenced part of the CDR3 DNA is TGCACCTGCAGTGCAGACATGGGGTCCTCC.

This clone was seen at least ten times. Mouse gene names apply. Other DNA sequences in this specimen translate into the identical CDR3. CDR3 residues: CASSITGGSSAETLYF. The CDR3 DNA, read in part, is TGTGCCAGCAGTATAACTGGGGGGTCCTCTGCAGAA. The chain uses TRBV19 and TRBJ2-3, with TRBD2 matching 9 bases. The read gets to within 4 residues of the CDR3 end, and the germline J gene fills in the rest. The germline CDR1 and CDR2 sequences are FNHDT and SITEND (reference sequence). Trimming took 1 base from V and 2 from J; bases not matched to a gene: 5. The CDR3 spans 16 residues.

As concerns this clone: Gene names and germline refer to mouse. The CDR3 end falls 4 residues outside the read, so it is completed with the germline J gene. This sample includes further DNA sequences coding for the same CDR3. The chain links TRBV19 to TRBJ2-5; 9 positions match TRBD1. CDR1 is FNHDT and CDR2 is SITEND in the germline V gene (reference sequence). The CDR3 extends over 13 amino acids. Trimming at V came to 6 bases and at J to 3 bases, leaving 2 bases not matched to a gene. The CDR3 DNA, read in part, is TGTGCCAGCACCGGACAGGGGCAAGAC. Translation gives CASTGQGQD. Given in full, the CDR3 is CASTGQGQDTQYF.

As for this clone: Germline and genes: mouse. The read gets to within 4 residues of the CDR3 end, and the germline J gene fills in the rest. At the DNA level, this CDR3 is encoded by other sequences in the same sample as well. The V gene is TRBV13-3, the J gene TRBJ1-2; 7 nucleotides agree with TRBD1. CDR3 size: 14 residues. V dropped 2 bases and J dropped 4; count of bases not matched to a gene: 5. The germline V gene encodes CDR1 NNHDY and CDR2 SYVADS. The covered CDR3 bases are TGTGCCAGCAGTGAGAGGGGGCTGGGCTCC. It yields the protein CASSERGLGS. The CDR3 in full is CASSERGLGSDYTF.

This clone was detected ten times or more. The genes are named according to mouse. The read falls 4 residues short of the CDR3 end, and the missing part is taken from the germline J gene. The same CDR3 arises from other DNA sequences in this sample as well. This chain joins TRBV13-1 and TRBJ1-1; D is unresolved. Looked up from germline, CDR1 is NSHNY and CDR2 is SYGAGN. There are 12 residues in the CDR3. Deletions cut 2 bases from V and 0 bases from J, with 2 bases between. Here the CDR3 reads CASSEQNTEVFF. Partial CDR3 DNA: TGTGCCAGCAGTGAACAGAACACA.

In the case of this clone: Each gene name is a mouse one. The read is 4 residues too short to cover the CDR3 end, so that end is filled in from the germline J gene. This chain links TRBV13-1 with TRBJ2-2; D may be TRBD1 (6 bases). The CDR3 runs 16 residues. Trimming cost V 2 bases and J 0 bases, with 11 bases left between them. In germline, CDR1 is NSHNY, CDR2 SYGAGN. The CDR3 protein is CASSERGQPNTGQLYF. The part of the CDR3 DNA that was read is TGTGCCAGCAGTGAGCGGGGACAACCAAACACCGGG.

This clone was found a few times. Each gene name is a mouse one. The sequence runs out 4 residues before the end of the CDR3; the remainder is reconstructed from the germline J gene. The gene calls are TRBV13-3 and TRBJ2-1, with D possibly matching TRBD1 (6 bases). Per the germline V gene, CDR1 is NNHDY and CDR2 is SYVADS. The germline V and J ends were trimmed by 2 bases and 1 base, with 13 bases remaining between them. The CDR3 totals 16 residues. CDR3 bases read: TGTGCCAGCAGTGACCCCGGGACAAAAAACTATGCT. This translates into CASSDPGTKNYA. The complete CDR3 reads CASSDPGTKNYAEQFF.

This clone was seen only a few times. All gene names here are mouse names. Coverage ceases 4 residues before the CDR3 finishes, and the germline J gene fills in the end. The rearrangement uses TRBV1 and TRBJ2-1; a possible D gene is TRBD1 (6 bases). The CDR3 contains 16 residues. V gave up 3 bases and J gave up 2 bases, with 14 bases separating them. Germline CDR1 reads NSQYPW; CDR2 reads LRSPGD (reference sequence). This CDR3 reads CTCSAQGSGDYAEQFF. CDR3 DNA, as far as it was read: TGCACCTGCAGTGCGCAGGGGTCGGGTGACTATGCT. Full variable domain (missing parts from reference TRBV1 and TRBJ2-1): VTLLEQNPRWRLVPRGQAVNLRCILKNSQYPWMSWYQQDLQKQLQWLFTLRSPGDKEVKSLPGADYLATRVTDTELRLQVANMSQGRTLYCTCSAQGSGDYAEQFFGPGTRLTVL.

Turning to this clone: Gene names follow the mouse nomenclature. The read finishes 4 residues shy of the CDR3 end, and the germline J gene is used to complete it. The chain combines TRBV31 with TRBJ2-1, with D possibly being TRBD1 (5 bases). Per germline, CDR1 GKSSPN and CDR2 SITVG. The CDR3 runs 14 residues. V lost 0 bases and J 3 bases, leaving 9 bases between the germline ends. The CDR3 DNA, read in part, is TGTGCCTGGAGTCTACCCCAGGGCTATGCT. It is translated as CAWSLPQGYA. In full, the CDR3 reads CAWSLPQGYAEQFF.

This clone was detected only a few times. Genes and germline come from the mouse. The read ends 4 residues shy of where the CDR3 ends; the end is completed using the germline J gene. At the DNA level, this CDR3 is encoded by other sequences in the same sample as well. The chain has TRBV13-2 and TRBJ2-1; 11 bases match TRBD2. J lost 4 bases, V lost 2 bases, and 2 bases had no gene match. This CDR3 comprises 15 residues. Germline V gene data show CDR1 as NNHNN and CDR2 as SYGAGS (reference sequence). The covered CDR3 bases are TGTGCCAGCGGTGACCGACTGGGGGGGTATGCT. Protein product: CASGDRLGGYA. The CDR3 in full is CASGDRLGGYAEQFF.

Note on this clone: Gene names are the mouse ones. The read gets to within 4 residues of the CDR3 end, and the germline J gene fills in the rest. This chain connects TRBV31 to TRBJ2-7; 9 nucleotides match TRBD1. The CDR3 runs 14 residues. Germline trimming cut 1 base from V and 0 bases from J; bases unmatched to any gene: 1. The V gene's germline CDR1 is GKSSPN and CDR2 SITVG. The CDR3 bases that were read are TGTGCCTGGAGTCCGGGACAGGGCTCCTAT. Amino acid sequence: CAWSPGQGSY. The full CDR3 sequence reads CAWSPGQGSYEQYF.

There are a few counts of this clone. Mouse names are used for the genes. Other DNA sequences in the sample encode the same CDR3. The CDR3 DNA, read in part, is TGTGCCAGCAGTCATCGGACAAGTGCAGAA. Protein product: CASSHRTSAE. The complete CDR3 reads CASSHRTSAETLYF. This chain links TRBV19 with TRBJ2-3; D possibly corresponds to TRBD1 (5 bases). The read gets to within 4 residues of the CDR3 end, and the germline J gene fills in the rest. V was clipped by 4 bases and J by 0 bases, with 9 bases between them. Germline loops: CDR1 FNHDT, CDR2 SITEND (reference sequence). The length of the CDR3 is 14 residues.